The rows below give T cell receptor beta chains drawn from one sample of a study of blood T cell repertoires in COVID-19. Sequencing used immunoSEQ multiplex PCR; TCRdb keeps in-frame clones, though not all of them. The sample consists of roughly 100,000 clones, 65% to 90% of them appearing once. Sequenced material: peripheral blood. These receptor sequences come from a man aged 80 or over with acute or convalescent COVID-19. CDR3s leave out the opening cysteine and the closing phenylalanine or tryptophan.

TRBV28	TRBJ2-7	ASSLTPGQWAYEQY
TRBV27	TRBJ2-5	ASSFTGGQETQY
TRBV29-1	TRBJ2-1	SVVTGAIGEQF
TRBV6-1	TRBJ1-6	ASSLRGNNSPLH
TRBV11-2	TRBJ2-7	ASSLVRTLYEQY
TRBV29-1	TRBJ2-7	SVDLRTGWGDEQY
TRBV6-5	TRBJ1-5	ASSSPGQGGDQPQH
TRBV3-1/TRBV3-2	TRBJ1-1	ASSHLDSWGTEAF
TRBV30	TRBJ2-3	AWNRQGAIDTQY
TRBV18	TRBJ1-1	ASSRQGGMNTEAF
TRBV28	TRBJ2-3	ASSSPLAGDADTQY
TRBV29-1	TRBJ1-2	SVVDRTYGYT
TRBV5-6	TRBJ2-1	ASSLRTSGSNEQF
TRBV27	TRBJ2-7	ASSPTLGYEQY
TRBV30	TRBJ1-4	AWRAVSQGSGKLF
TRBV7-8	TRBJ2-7	ASSLVSTGGIEQY
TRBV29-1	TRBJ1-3	SVEERAYSGNTIY
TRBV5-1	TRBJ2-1	ASSLSGSGPYNEQF
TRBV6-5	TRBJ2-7	ASRTGGKYEQY
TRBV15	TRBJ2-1	ATRPGQLNNEQF
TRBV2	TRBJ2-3	ASSAPGQASTDTQY
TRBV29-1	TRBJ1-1	SACQTGEVTEAF
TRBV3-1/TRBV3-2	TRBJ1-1	ASSLRGHHTEAF
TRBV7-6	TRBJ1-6	ASSLYGGQGSNSPLH
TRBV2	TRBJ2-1	ASVRSYNEQF
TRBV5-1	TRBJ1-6	ASSLVDRGGSPLH
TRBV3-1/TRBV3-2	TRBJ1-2	ASSQDVRVRNYGYT
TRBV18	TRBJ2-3	ASSPPSEGDTQY
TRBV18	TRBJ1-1	ASSRGTGEAEAF
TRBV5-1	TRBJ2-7	ASSNSGTSGTFFYEQY
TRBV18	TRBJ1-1	ASSPPSNTEAF
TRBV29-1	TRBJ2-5	SVEVQQETQY
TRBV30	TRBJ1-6	AWSEAGGSPLH
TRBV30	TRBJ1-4	AWEGGTGGVKLF
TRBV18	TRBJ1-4	ASSPGLGVNEKLF
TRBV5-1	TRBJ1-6	ASSIGTGTGTYNSPLH
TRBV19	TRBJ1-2	ASSTHGQGNYGYT
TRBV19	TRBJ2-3	ASTAASSPPYSDTQY
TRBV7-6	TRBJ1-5	ASSLDRDNQPQH
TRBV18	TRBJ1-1	ASSPVWASTEAF
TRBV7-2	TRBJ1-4	ASSLRTGNEKLF
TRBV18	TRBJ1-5	ASSTGGGQPQH
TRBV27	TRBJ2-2	ASRWGGTNTGELF
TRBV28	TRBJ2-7	ASSLTGDYEQY
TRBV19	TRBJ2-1	ASSILTSGSKGQF
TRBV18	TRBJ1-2	ASSLGTYGYT
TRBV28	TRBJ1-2	ASSSTGTAGYT
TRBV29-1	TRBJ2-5	SVLEQPQETQY
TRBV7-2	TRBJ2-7	ASSLGAGGSYEQY
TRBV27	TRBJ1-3	ASSKGGQLRSGNTIY
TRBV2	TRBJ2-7	ASSEEQGPSYEQY
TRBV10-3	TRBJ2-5	AISESIHRAPGQETQY